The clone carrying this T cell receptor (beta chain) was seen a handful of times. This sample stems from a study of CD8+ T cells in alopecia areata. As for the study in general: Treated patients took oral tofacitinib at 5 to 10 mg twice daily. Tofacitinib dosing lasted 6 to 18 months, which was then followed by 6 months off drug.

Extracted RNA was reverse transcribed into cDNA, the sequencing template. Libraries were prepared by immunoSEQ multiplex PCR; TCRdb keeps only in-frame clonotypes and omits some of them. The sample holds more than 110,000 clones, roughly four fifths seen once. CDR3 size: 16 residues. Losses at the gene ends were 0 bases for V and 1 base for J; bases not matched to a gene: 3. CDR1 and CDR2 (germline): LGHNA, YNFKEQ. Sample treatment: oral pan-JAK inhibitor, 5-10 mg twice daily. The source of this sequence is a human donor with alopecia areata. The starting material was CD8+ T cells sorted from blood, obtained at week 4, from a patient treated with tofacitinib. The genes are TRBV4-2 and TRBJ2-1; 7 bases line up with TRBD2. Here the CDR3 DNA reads TGTGCCAGCAGCCAAGATACCGGGGGGTCCTACAATGAGCAGTTCTTC. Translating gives CASSQDTGGSYNEQFF.